Listed below are T cell receptor beta chains from one sample, sequenced in a study of control samples from healthy donors and cancer patients. The repertoire was sequenced with immunoSEQ multiplex PCR; TCRdb's copy has only in-frame clones and lacks some. The sample includes about 75,000 clones, more than 75% of them seen just once. Sequenced material: blood. These receptors came from a man in his fifties or sixties in good health. CDR3s include the opening cysteine and the closing phenylalanine or tryptophan. A D gene is named only where the DNA matches it firmly. Rows may omit the clone size; those that give it use once, few, many or a size class.

clone_size: -
j_call: TRBJ1-3
d_call: -
v_call: TRBV30
cdr3_nt: TGTGCCTGGAGTGTACCGGGGCAGACTGGAAACACCATATATTTT
cdr3_aa: CAWSVPGQTGNTIYF

clone_size: -
j_call: TRBJ1-1
d_call: -
v_call: TRBV2
cdr3_nt: TGTGCCAGCAGTGAACAGAAGACTGAAGCTTTCTTT
cdr3_aa: CASSEQKTEAFF

clone_size: -
j_call: TRBJ1-1
d_call: -
v_call: TRBV5-8
cdr3_nt: TGTGCCAGCAGCTGGTCCGTCCTTATGAACACTGAAGCTTTCTTT
cdr3_aa: CASSWSVLMNTEAFF

clone_size: -
j_call: TRBJ2-3
d_call: -
v_call: TRBV7-2
cdr3_nt: TGTGCCAGCAGCTTAATCGCGGGACAATGGTATTTT
cdr3_aa: CASSLIAGQWYF

clone_size: -
j_call: TRBJ2-7
d_call: TRBD2
v_call: TRBV11-3
cdr3_nt: TGTGCCAGCAGCTTGACTAGCGGGAGGCTCTACGAGCAGTACTTC
cdr3_aa: CASSLTSGRLYEQYF

clone_size: -
j_call: TRBJ1-1
d_call: TRBD1
v_call: TRBV7-9
cdr3_nt: TGTGCCAGCAGCTCAAACAGGGGGCGGGATACTGAAGCTTTCTTT
cdr3_aa: CASSSNRGRDTEAFF

clone_size: once
j_call: TRBJ1-1
d_call: TRBD1
v_call: TRBV29-1
cdr3_nt: TGCAGCGTTCAAGGGACAGAGAGGAGTATGAACACTGAAGCTTTCTTT
cdr3_aa: CSVQGTERSMNTEAFF

clone_size: -
j_call: TRBJ1-1
d_call: -
v_call: TRBV18
cdr3_nt: TGTGCCAGCTCACCACGGGAAAGCATGAACACTGAAGCTTTCTTT
cdr3_aa: CASSPRESMNTEAFF

clone_size: -
j_call: TRBJ2-7
d_call: -
v_call: TRBV5-1
cdr3_nt: TGCGCCAGCAGCTTGGATGGCGGGACGGGGGAGCAGTACTTC
cdr3_aa: CASSLDGGTGEQYF

clone_size: -
j_call: TRBJ2-1
d_call: -
v_call: TRBV4-3
cdr3_nt: TGCGCCAGCAGCCAACACTCCGGCCGGAGTAGCTCCTACAATGAGCAGTTCTTC
cdr3_aa: CASSQHSGRSSSYNEQFF

clone_size: -
j_call: TRBJ1-1
d_call: -
v_call: TRBV5-4
cdr3_nt: TGTGCTGTCCTGTGGGTTGGGGGTCGGGTTGTAAACACTGAAGCTTTCTTT
cdr3_aa: CAVLWVGGRVVNTEAFF

clone_size: -
j_call: TRBJ1-4
d_call: -
v_call: TRBV11-3
cdr3_nt: TGTGCCAGCAGCTTAGCCTTACATGGGGACCTACCCCAAAAACTGTTTTTT
cdr3_aa: CASSLALHGDLPQKLFF

clone_size: -
j_call: TRBJ2-6
d_call: -
v_call: TRBV2
cdr3_nt: TGTGCCAGCAGTGAAGTGGGAAGCTCTGGGGCCAACGTCCTGACTTTC
cdr3_aa: CASSEVGSSGANVLTF

clone_size: -
j_call: TRBJ1-2
d_call: -
v_call: TRBV11-3
cdr3_nt: TGTGCCAGCAGCTTCCCAGGGAGCTATGGCTACACCTTC
cdr3_aa: CASSFPGSYGYTF

clone_size: -
j_call: TRBJ1-5
d_call: -
v_call: TRBV28
cdr3_nt: TGTGCCAGCAGTTTCCTCAACAATCAGCCCCAGCATTTT
cdr3_aa: CASSFLNNQPQHF